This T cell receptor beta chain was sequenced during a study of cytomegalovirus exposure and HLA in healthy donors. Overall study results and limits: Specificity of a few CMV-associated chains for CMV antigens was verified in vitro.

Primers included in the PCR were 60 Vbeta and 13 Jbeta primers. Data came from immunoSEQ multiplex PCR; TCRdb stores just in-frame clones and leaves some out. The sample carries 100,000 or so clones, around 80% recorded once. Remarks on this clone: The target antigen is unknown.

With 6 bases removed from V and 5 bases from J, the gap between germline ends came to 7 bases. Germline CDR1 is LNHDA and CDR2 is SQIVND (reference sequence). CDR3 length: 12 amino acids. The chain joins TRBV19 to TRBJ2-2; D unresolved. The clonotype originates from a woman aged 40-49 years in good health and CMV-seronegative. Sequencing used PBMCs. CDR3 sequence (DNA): TGTGCCAGTAGATCCCGTACCGGGGAGCTGTTTTTT. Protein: CASRSRTGELFF.